These 10 T cell receptor beta chains were all obtained from the same sample, sequenced in a study of T cells in Graves' hyperthyroidism and ophthalmopathy. RNA transcripts gave rise to amplified TCR beta CDR3 regions. Using the HTBI primer set, a first-round RT-PCR was run on the TCR CDR3. One entry per CDR3 protein, called by TCRdb with MiXCR from the multiplex PCR reads. The profile covers hundreds of thousands of distinct CDR3 sequences, with 11% to 15% appearing a single time and around 24% taken by the ten largest. Sequences were obtained from blood. The origin of the receptors is a young woman with Graves' hyperthyroidism.

This clonotype came up a few times. The chain links TRBV12-3 or TRBV12-4 to TRBJ1-2; a weak D match, TRBD1 (5 bases). The V end was cut by 2 bases, the J end by 7 bases, with 11 bases between. The CDR3 is 13 amino acids. The CDR3 sequence is CASSLYSGGGYTF. CDR3 DNA: TGTGCCAGCAGTTTATACTCTGGGGGTGGCTACACCTTC.

The chain employs TRBV27 and TRBJ1-2; a possible D gene is TRBD1 (5 bases). The CDR3 runs 15 residues. The V gene lost 10 bases and the J gene lost 4 bases, with 22 bases spanning the gap. CDR1 MNHEY and CDR2 SMNVEV come from the germline V gene (reference sequence). The CDR3 loop is CATFSWRGDFYGYTF. CDR3 nucleotides: TGTGCCACCTTCTCATGGAGGGGAGACTTCTATGGCTACACCTTC.

J is TRBJ1-2 and V is TRBV28; D uncertain. Trimming removed 1 base from V and 7 bases from J, with 10 bases in between. CDR3 size: 13 residues. Germline V CDR1 and CDR2: MDHEN, SYDVKM. The CDR3 bases are TGTGCCAGCAGTTTATCCGGGTCCTGTGGCTACACCTTC. Translation gives CASSLSGSCGYTF.

This clonotype was observed many times. This sequence joins TRBV10-3 and TRBJ2-1; a weak D match, TRBD2 (5 bases). The germline gives CDR1 ENHRY, CDR2 SYGVKD. Trimming removed 3 bases from V and 7 bases from J, with 10 bases in between. There are 13 residues in the CDR3. The CDR3, as DNA: TGTGCCATCAGTGAAAGAGGGATGAATGAGCAGTTCTTC. Its translation is CAISERGMNEQFF.

Of note for this clonotype: The junction and the germline gene differ at one end; a read error may be behind it. The chain combines TRBV4-3 with TRBJ1-1; possibly TRBD2 for D (6 bases). The DNA end lines up better with TRBJ2-2; the J call may be wrong. Germline values: CDR1 LGHNA, CDR2 YSLEER. CDR3 size: 18 residues. The CDR3: CASSQDLIGAAGGGKLFF. In nucleotides, the CDR3 is TGCGCCAGCAGCCAAGATCTAATAGGGGCAGCAGGAGGCGGGAAGCTGTTTTTT.

There are many counts of this clonotype. This sequence joins TRBV28 and TRBJ1-5; D gene unclear. Germline V gene lookup returns CDR1 MDHEN and CDR2 SYDVKM. Trimming removed 4 bases from V and 6 bases from J, with 10 bases in between. The CDR3 runs to 13 residues. The CDR3 region has the DNA TGTGCCAGCAGTTGGGTAGTTAGTCAGCCCCAGCATTTT. Translated, it gives CASSWVVSQPQHF.

This chain's CDR3 is CAWTRAINEKLFF. Here the CDR3 DNA reads TGTGCCTGGACCCGAGCTATTAATGAAAAACTGTTTTTT. The chain has TRBV30 and TRBJ1-4, with D hard to call. Germline CDR1 reads GTSNPN; CDR2 reads SVGIG (reference sequence). Trimming left V 4 bases short and J 4 bases short, with 10 bases between. This CDR3 has 13 residues.

This chain joins TRBV6-2 or TRBV6-3 and TRBJ2-2; no clear D. The CDR3 consists of 13 residues. The V gene lost 2 bases and the J gene lost 7 bases, with 8 bases spanning the gap. CDR1 is MNHEY and CDR2 is SVGEGT in the germline V gene. The CDR3 sequence is CASSYEFSGELFF. The CDR3 region has the DNA TGTGCCAGCAGTTACGAGTTTAGCGGGGAGCTGTTTTTT.

This sequence joins TRBV19 and TRBJ1-5, with no clear D. The CDR3 is 12 amino acids. The germline V and J ends were trimmed by 3 bases and 10 bases, with 10 bases remaining between them. Germline lookup yields CDR1 LNHDA and CDR2 SQIVND (reference sequence). Written as DNA, the CDR3 is TGTGCCAGTAGTATCCGAAGTTTACCCCAGCATTTT. Protein product: CASSIRSLPQHF.

In its sample, this clonotype was seen many times. V gene TRBV28 combines with J gene TRBJ2-1; 12 bases match TRBD1. Germline lookup yields CDR1 MDHEN and CDR2 SYDVKM. Unmatched junction bases numbered 21, after V lost 5 bases and J lost 7 bases. The CDR3 consists of 20 residues. CDR3 bases: TGTGCCAGCAGTCCCCCGGGACAGGGGGCTAGCGGGACCTTCGGGAATGAGCAGTTCTTC. Its protein is CASSPPGQGASGTFGNEQFF.